A selection of T cell receptor beta chains follows, all from one sample in a study of blood T cell repertoires in COVID-19. Method: immunoSEQ multiplex PCR; TCRdb's copy keeps in-frame clones and lacks some. The table has 140,000 to 150,000 clones, roughly 84% seen once; the top ten hold roughly 45%. Sequences were obtained from peripheral blood. The receptors were sampled from a human donor in a cohort sampled during active COVID-19. Each CDR3 is given with its conserved first and last residue. The size entry is marked missing in some rows and otherwise reads once, few, many or a size class.

V gene: TRBV9; clone size: .; CDR3 protein: CASSVGQGPTEAFF
V gene: TRBV6-5; clone size: .; CDR3 protein: CASRQGGWEKLFF
V gene: TRBV9; clone size: .; CDR3 protein: CASSALAGINNEQFF
V gene: TRBV25-1; clone size: .; CDR3 protein: CASSEADRESGGYTF
V gene: TRBV9; clone size: .; CDR3 protein: CASSVDLRDTQYF
V gene: TRBV5-4; clone size: .; CDR3 protein: CASSQTGYPTDTQYF
V gene: TRBV19; clone size: .; CDR3 protein: CASSPSGGWEPQHF
V gene: TRBV24-1; clone size: .; CDR3 protein: CATSAGSPNEKLFF
V gene: TRBV5-1; clone size: .; CDR3 protein: CASSRTGMSYEQYF
V gene: TRBV5-1; clone size: .; CDR3 protein: CASSLRSGESTEAFF
V gene: TRBV6-6; clone size: .; CDR3 protein: CASSYPSTEAFF
V gene: TRBV6-5; clone size: .; CDR3 protein: CASSYKEYSNQPQHF
V gene: TRBV7-9; clone size: .; CDR3 protein: CASSPGMGQPQHF
V gene: TRBV6-5; clone size: once; CDR3 protein: CASGWTPGELFF
V gene: TRBV30; clone size: .; CDR3 protein: CACPSGASGANVLTF
V gene: TRBV10-3; clone size: .; CDR3 protein: CAANRDTGTDTQYF
V gene: TRBV5-1; clone size: once; CDR3 protein: CASSPGTSVAGELFF